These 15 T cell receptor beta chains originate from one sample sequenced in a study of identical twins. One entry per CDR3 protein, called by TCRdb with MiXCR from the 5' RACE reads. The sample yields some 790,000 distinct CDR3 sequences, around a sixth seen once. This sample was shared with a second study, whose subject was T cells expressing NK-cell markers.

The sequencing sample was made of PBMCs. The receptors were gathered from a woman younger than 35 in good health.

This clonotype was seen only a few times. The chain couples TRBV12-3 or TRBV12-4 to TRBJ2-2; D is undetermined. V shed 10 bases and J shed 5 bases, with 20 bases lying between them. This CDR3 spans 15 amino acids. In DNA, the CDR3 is TGTGCCACCCTCCTCACGACAATGGAGACCGGGGAGCTGTTTTTT. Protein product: CATLLTTMETGELFF.

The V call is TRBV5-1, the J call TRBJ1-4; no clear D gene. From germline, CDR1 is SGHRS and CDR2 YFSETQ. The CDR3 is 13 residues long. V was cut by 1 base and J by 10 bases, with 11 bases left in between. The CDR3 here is CASSLRQEGKLFF. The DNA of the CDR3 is TGCGCCAGCAGCTTGCGTCAGGAGGGAAAACTGTTTTTT.

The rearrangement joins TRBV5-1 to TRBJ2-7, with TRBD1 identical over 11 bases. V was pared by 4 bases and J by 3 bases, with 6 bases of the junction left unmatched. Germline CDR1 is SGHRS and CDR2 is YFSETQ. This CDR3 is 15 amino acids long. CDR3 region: CASSPGTGGIYEQYF. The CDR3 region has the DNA TGCGCCAGCAGCCCCGGGACAGGGGGTATCTACGAGCAGTACTTC.

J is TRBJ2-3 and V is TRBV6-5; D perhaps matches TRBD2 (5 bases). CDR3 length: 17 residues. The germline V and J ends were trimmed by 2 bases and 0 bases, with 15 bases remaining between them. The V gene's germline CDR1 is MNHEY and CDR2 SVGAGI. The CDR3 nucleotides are TGTGCCAGCAGTTACATGAGAGGGCTATCTAGCACAGATACGCAGTATTTT. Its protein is CASSYMRGLSSTDTQYF.

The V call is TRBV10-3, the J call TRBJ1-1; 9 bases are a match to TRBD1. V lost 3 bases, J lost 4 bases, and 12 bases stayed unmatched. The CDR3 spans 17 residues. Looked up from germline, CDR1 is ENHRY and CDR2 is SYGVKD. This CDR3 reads CAISDPGRTGVGTEAFF. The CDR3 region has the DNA TGTGCCATCAGTGATCCGGGTAGGACAGGGGTAGGCACTGAAGCTTTCTTT.

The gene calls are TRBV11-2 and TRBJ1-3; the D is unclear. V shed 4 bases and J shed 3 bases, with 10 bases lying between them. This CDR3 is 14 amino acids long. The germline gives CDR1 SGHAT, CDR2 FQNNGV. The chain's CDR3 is CASSYPQSGNTIYF. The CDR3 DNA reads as TGTGCCAGCAGCTATCCTCAAAGTGGAAACACCATATATTTT.

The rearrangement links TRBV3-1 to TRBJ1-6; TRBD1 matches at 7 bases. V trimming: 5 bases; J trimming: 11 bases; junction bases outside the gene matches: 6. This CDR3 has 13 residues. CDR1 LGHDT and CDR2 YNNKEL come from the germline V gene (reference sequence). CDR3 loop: CASSYTGVAPLHF. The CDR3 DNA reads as TGTGCCAGCAGCTACACAGGGGTGGCACCCCTCCACTTT.

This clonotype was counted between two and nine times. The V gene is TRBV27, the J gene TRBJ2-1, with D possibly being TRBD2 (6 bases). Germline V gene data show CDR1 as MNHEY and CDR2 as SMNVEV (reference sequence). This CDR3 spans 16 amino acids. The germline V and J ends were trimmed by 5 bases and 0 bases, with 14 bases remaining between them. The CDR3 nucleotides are TGTGCCAGCAGTGGCCGGGACGGGAGCTCCTACAATGAGCAGTTCTTC. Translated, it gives CASSGRDGSSYNEQFF.

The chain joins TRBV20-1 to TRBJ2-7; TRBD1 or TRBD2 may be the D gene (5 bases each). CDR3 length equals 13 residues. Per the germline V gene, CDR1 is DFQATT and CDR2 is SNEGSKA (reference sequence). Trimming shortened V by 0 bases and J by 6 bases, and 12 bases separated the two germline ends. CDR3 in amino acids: CSARDRGLGEQYF. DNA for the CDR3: TGCAGTGCTAGAGATCGGGGCCTCGGCGAGCAGTACTTC.

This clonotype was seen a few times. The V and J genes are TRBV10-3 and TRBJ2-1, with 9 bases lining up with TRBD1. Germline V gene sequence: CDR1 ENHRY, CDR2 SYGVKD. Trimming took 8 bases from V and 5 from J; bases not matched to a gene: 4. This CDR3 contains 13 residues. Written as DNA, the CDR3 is TGTGCCATCGGGGACAGGGAAGACAATGAGCAGTTCTTC. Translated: CAIGDREDNEQFF.

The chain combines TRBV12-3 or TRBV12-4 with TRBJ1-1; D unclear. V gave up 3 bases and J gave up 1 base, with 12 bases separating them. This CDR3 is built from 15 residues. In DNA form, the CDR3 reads TGTGCCAGCAGTTTTGTTGGGCGCTCGAACACTGAAGCTTTCTTT. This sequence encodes CASSFVGRSNTEAFF.

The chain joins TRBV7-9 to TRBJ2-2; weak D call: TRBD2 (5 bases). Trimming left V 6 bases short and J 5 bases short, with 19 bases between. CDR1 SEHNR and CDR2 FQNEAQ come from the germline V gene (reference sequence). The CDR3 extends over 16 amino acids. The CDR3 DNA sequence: TGTGCCAGCAGTCCCCAGTCCCTAGCCTCAACCGGGGAGCTGTTTTTT. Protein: CASSPQSLASTGELFF.

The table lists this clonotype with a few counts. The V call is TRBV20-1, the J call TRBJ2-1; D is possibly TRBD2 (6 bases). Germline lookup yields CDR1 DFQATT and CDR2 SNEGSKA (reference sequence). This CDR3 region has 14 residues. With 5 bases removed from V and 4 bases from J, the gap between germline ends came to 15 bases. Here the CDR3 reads CSAYRDSRYNEQFF. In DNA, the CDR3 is TGCAGTGCTTACCGGGACTCTAGGTACAATGAGCAGTTCTTC.

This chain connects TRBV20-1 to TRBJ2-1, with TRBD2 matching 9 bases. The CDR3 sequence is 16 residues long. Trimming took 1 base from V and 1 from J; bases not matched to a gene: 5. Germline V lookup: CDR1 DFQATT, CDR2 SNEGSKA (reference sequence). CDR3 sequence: CSARVGTSMSYNEQFF. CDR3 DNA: TGCAGTGCTAGAGTGGGGACTAGCATGTCCTACAATGAGCAGTTCTTC.

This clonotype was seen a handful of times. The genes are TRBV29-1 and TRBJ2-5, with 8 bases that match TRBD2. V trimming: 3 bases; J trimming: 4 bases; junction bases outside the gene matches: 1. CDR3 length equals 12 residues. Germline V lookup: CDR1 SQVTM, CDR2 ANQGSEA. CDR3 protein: CSVDRGGETQYF. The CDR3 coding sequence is TGCAGCGTTGATCGGGGGGGAGAGACCCAGTACTTC. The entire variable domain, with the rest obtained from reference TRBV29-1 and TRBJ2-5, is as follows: SAVISQKPSRDICQRGTSLTIQCQVDSQVTMMFWYRQQPGQSLTLIATANQGSEATYESGFVIDKFPISRPNLTFSTLTVSNMSPEDSSIYLCSVDRGGETQYFGPGTRLLVL.